The clone carrying this TCR beta chain shows up as medium-sized by frequency. Its matching antigen is unknown. About 37,500 genome equivalents of blood DNA were amplified for TRB. These data belong to a study of T cell clusters in autoimmune cytopenias. Broader study findings: TRB repertoire shifts in secondary cytopenia and chronic lymphocytic leukemia mostly reflected lymphoma, not autoimmunity.

The germline V gene has CDR1 SGHTA and CDR2 FQGNSA. This CDR3 is 14 amino acids long. TRB rearrangements were amplified by touch-down multiplex PCR with mixed TRB-A/B primers. Reprocessing the multiplex PCR reads, TCRdb reports a single entry for every CDR3 protein and omits DNA. This sample's table has under 13,000 distinct CDR3 sequences. This sample also appeared in a second study, on T cell repertoires in aging, cancer and after chemotherapy.

J is TRBJ2-3 and V is TRBV7-2; the TCRdb D gene call, TRBD2, has no DNA to confirm it. The sample was peripheral blood. The origin of this receptor is a human donor in good health. The CDR3 sequence is CASSLEALAHTQYF.